This T cell receptor beta chain was documented in a study of siplizumab effects on memory and regulatory T cells. Clones were sequenced by immunoSEQ multiplex PCR, and TCRdb holds only the in-frame ones, with some missing. This table holds fewer than 60,000 clones, about 94% found once. Concerning this clone: Its antigen is not known.

The CDR3 spans 13 residues. Germline loops: CDR1 SGHDT, CDR2 YYEEEE. The V end lost 1 base, the J end lost 4 bases, and 6 bases lay between the germline ends. Study conclusions and caveats: Unstimulated subsets captured only a minor fraction of alloreactive clones.

The V and J genes are TRBV5-6 and TRBJ2-1; D is unresolved. This receptor was identified in a human donor in good health. Source material: CD8+ T cells sorted from blood. In nucleotides, the CDR3 is TGTGCCAGCAGCTTGCTACAGTACAATGAGCAGTTCTTC. This encodes CASSLLQYNEQFF.